This T cell receptor (beta chain) emerged from a study of OX40 agonist ivuxolimab in advanced cancers. This clone has just one count. Sampling of blood occurred at baseline, cycle 4 day 1, and cycle 7 day 1. Here immunoSEQ multiplex PCR was the method, and the copy in TCRdb shows in-frame clones only, minus some. This table has roughly 63,000 clones, about 88% appearing once. This CDR3 comprises 14 residues. The germline CDR1 and CDR2 sequences are MNHEY and SMNVEV (reference sequence). V lost 6 bases, J lost 1 base, and 12 bases lay in between. The V gene is TRBV27, the J gene TRBJ1-1; TRBD1 might be the D (6 bases). The specimen was CD4+ or CD8+ T cells sorted from blood, collected in a trial of the OX40 agonist ivuxolimab. The receptor was isolated from an adult with an advanced solid tumor such as melanoma, head and neck, liver or kidney cancer. The CDR3 DNA follows: TGTGCCAGCAGGGGGGGCACCGCGAACACTGAAGCTTTCTTT. Amino acid sequence: CASRGGTANTEAFF.